These 18 T cell receptor beta chains came from one sample sequenced in a study of blood T cell repertoires in COVID-19. Generated by immunoSEQ multiplex PCR, the TCRdb table keeps only in-frame clones and is missing some. Of under 140,000 clones listed, approximately 67% are singletons. The sample taken for sequencing was peripheral blood. The receptors stem from a woman aged 60-75 years with acute or convalescent COVID-19.

The chain combines TRBV4-3 with TRBJ1-2, with 9 bases aligning to TRBD1. Per the germline V gene, CDR1 is LGHNA and CDR2 is YSLEER. Trimming cost V 0 bases and J 7 bases; bases outside gene matches: 12. CDR3 size: 17 residues. CDR3 sequence reads: CASSQEISHRGLFGYTF. The DNA of the CDR3 is TGCGCCAGCAGCCAAGAAATTAGTCACAGGGGGCTTTTTGGCTACACCTTC.

This clone was observed at least ten times. This chain connects TRBV7-8 to TRBJ1-1; unclear D gene. Germline V CDR1 and CDR2: SGHVS, FQNEAQ. V lost 5 bases and J lost 5, with 15 bases in between. The length of the CDR3 is 14 residues. As DNA, the CDR3 is TGTGCCAGCAGCGTCGGACGGAGGAAAACTGAAGCTTTCTTT. Its protein is CASSVGRRKTEAFF.

This clone was detected only a few times. The chain is built from TRBV7-3 and TRBJ1-3, with a weak D call TRBD1 (6 bases). CDR1 and CDR2 (germline): SGHTA, FQGTGA. This CDR3 has 13 amino acids. Trimming removed 5 bases from V and 4 bases from J, with 9 bases in between. In nucleotides, the CDR3 is TGTGCCAGCAGCCAAGGACAGGGAAACACCATATATTTT. Translation: CASSQGQGNTIYF.

This chain links TRBV21-1 with TRBJ1-5. TRBV21-1 is assigned pseudogene status. The CDR3 has 17 residues. The CDR3 DNA is TGTGCCAGCAGCAAAGTGAGGGCAACCTGGGGCAATCAGCCCCAGCATTTT. This codes for CASSKVRATWGNQPQHF.

This clone appeared a few times. The genes are TRBV21-1 and TRBJ1-6; the D call in the table, TRBD1, was not verified against the DNA. TRBV21-1 is a listed pseudogene. The CDR3 has 16 residues. The CDR3 reads CASSKTTGQGRTPLHF. CDR3 coding DNA: TGTGCCAGCAGCAAAACAACTGGACAGGGGAGAACACCCCTCCACTTT.

This chain joins TRBV29-1 and TRBJ1-1, with 7 bases matching TRBD1. Unmatched junction bases numbered 7, after V lost 7 bases and J lost 8 bases. The CDR3 consists of 11 residues. The germline V gene has CDR1 SQVTM and CDR2 ANQGSEA. The CDR3 is CSENRGGEAFF. In DNA, the CDR3 is TGCAGCGAGAACAGGGGAGGAGAAGCTTTCTTT.

A remark on this clone: Other nucleotide sequences in the sample specify the same CDR3. The gene calls are TRBV25-1 and TRBJ1-6; unclear D gene. CDR1 MGHDK and CDR2 SYGVNS come from the germline V gene. Between the trimmed V and J ends, which lost 7 bases and 11 bases, there was a span of 9 bases. The CDR3 totals 11 residues. The DNA for the CDR3 is TGTGCCAGCAATCTAAAGCCACCCCTCCACTTT. Amino acids: CASNLKPPLHF. Full variable domain (remainder filled in from reference TRBV25-1 and TRBJ1-6): EADIYQTPRYLVIGTGKKITLECSQTMGHDKMYWYQQDPGMELHLIHYSYGVNSTEKGDLSSESTVSRIRTEHFPLTLESARPSHTSQYLCASNLKPPLHFGNGTRLTVT.

V gene TRBV7-2 combines with J gene TRBJ1-1; D is unclear. The CDR3 covers 10 residues. Germline V gene data show CDR1 as SGHTA and CDR2 as FQGNSA. Trimming cost V 4 bases and J 10 bases, with 7 bases left between them. The CDR3 sequence: CASSYHGAFF. The CDR3 region has the DNA TGTGCCAGCAGCTATCACGGAGCTTTCTTT.

Only one count was recorded for this clone. The gene calls are TRBV7-2 and TRBJ1-5; D is undetermined. V was trimmed by 1 base and J by 6 bases, leaving 7 bases between them. Germline CDR1 is SGHTA and CDR2 is FQGNSA. This CDR3 contains 13 residues. CDR3 sequence reads: CASSLEPSQPQHF. The DNA of the CDR3 is TGTGCCAGCAGCTTAGAGCCGAGTCAGCCCCAGCATTTT.

The genes are TRBV7-9 and TRBJ2-7, with 7 bases identical to TRBD1. The CDR3 is 13 amino acids. Trimming removed 7 bases from V and 2 bases from J; junction bases left unmatched: 5. Germline-derived CDR1 and CDR2 are SEHNR and FQNEAQ (reference sequence). The CDR3 DNA is TGTGCCAGCACCCGGGACAGCGCCTACGAGCAGTACTTC. Amino acids: CASTRDSAYEQYF.

The gene calls are TRBV25-1 and TRBJ1-4; D remains unclear. Trimming left V 2 bases short and J 8 bases short, with 21 bases between. Germline CDR1 reads MGHDK; CDR2 reads SYGVNS. CDR3 length: 17 residues. The CDR3 DNA sequence: TGTGCCAGCAGTGAAGATAGAGGGCAACGGGGTTGGGAAAAACTGTTTTTT. Encoded protein: CASSEDRGQRGWEKLFF.

The chain employs TRBV4-2 and TRBJ2-5; 11 nucleotides agree with TRBD1. The CDR3 has 16 residues. From germline, CDR1 is LGHNA and CDR2 YNFKEQ. After removal of 4 bases from V and 4 bases from J, the junction contained 8 bases not matched to a gene. CDR3 sequence: CASSLRDRGFGETQYF. The CDR3 DNA follows: TGTGCCAGCAGCCTTCGGGACAGGGGGTTTGGAGAGACCCAGTACTTC.

This rearrangement joins TRBV9 to TRBJ2-7; 10 bases align to TRBD2. Germline loops: CDR1 SGDLS, CDR2 YYNGEE. This CDR3 is 16 amino acids long. V gave up 3 bases and J gave up 9 bases; unmatched junction bases: 15. The CDR3 sequence: CASSAVGAGGLEAQYF. CDR3 nucleotide sequence: TGTGCCAGCAGCGCCGTCGGAGCGGGGGGGCTTGAGGCGCAGTACTTC.

The chain is built from TRBV10-3 and TRBJ2-7; possibly TRBD2 for D (6 bases). Germline CDR1 is ENHRY and CDR2 is SYGVKD. V was shortened by 4 bases and J by 3 bases, with 13 bases between the two germline ends. The CDR3 loop spans 14 amino acids. DNA of the CDR3: TGTGCCATCAGTGGCCAGGGAGGAAACTACGAGCAGTACTTC. Translation gives CAISGQGGNYEQYF.

The chain joins TRBV9 to TRBJ2-6, with 9 bases identical to TRBD1. J lost 0 bases, V lost 5 bases, and 12 bases had no gene match. CDR3 length: 19 amino acids. CDR1 is SGDLS, CDR2 YYNGEE, per germline. The CDR3 is CASRNGTGSIYSGANVLTF. The CDR3 DNA is TGTGCCAGCAGGAACGGGACAGGGTCTATCTACTCTGGGGCCAACGTCCTGACTTTC.

The chain couples TRBV7-2 to TRBJ1-3; 7 bases fit TRBD1. In germline, CDR1 is SGHTA, CDR2 FQGNSA. The V segment lost 6 bases and the J segment 0 bases; nucleotides outside the gene matches: 8. CDR3 length equals 16 residues. The CDR3, as DNA: TGTGCCAGCAGTGGCGTGGGACAGAACTCTGGAAACACCATATATTTT. This translates into CASSGVGQNSGNTIYF.

This clone was picked up a small number of times. V gene TRBV6-5 combines with J gene TRBJ1-1; possible D gene TRBD1, 5 bases. Trimming shortened V by 8 bases and J by 6 bases, and 19 bases separated the two germline ends. CDR3 length: 14 amino acids. CDR1 is MNHEY and CDR2 is SVGAGI in the germline V gene. CDR3 residues: CASRPRQKLAEAFF. The CDR3 DNA follows: TGTGCCAGCCGGCCCAGACAGAAGTTGGCTGAAGCTTTCTTT.

The chain recombines TRBV28 with TRBJ2-7, with D maybe TRBD2 (5 bases). V dropped 3 bases and J dropped 0 bases, with 9 bases sitting between them. Germline V gene data show CDR1 as MDHEN and CDR2 as SYDVKM. The CDR3 spans 14 residues. The DNA of the CDR3 is TGTGCCAGCAGTTTTCGGGGTTACTCCTACGAGCAGTACTTC. It is translated as CASSFRGYSYEQYF.